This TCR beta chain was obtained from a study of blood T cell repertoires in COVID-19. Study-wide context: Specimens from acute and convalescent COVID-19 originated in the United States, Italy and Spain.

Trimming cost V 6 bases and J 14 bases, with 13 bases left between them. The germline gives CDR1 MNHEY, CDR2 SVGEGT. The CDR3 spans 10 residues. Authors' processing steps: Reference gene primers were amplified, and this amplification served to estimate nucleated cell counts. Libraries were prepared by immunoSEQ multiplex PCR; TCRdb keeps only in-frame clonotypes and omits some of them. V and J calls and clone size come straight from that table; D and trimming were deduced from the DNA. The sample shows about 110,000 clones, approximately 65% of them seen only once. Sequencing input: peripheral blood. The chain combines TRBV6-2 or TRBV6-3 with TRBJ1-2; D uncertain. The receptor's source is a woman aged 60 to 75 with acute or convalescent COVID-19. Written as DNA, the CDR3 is TGTGCCAGCAGCGGAGACGGGAGTACCTTC. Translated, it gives CASSGDGSTF.